This entry describes one T cell receptor (beta chain). The sample comes from a study of blood T cell repertoires in COVID-19. Across the study: Sample material is recorded as cDNA or gDNA derived from T cells, B-cell-depleted T cells, or PBMCs.

Produced via immunoSEQ multiplex PCR; TCRdb's table is partial and in-frame only. This sample has nearly 110,000 clones; approximately 88% occur once, and the top ten carry more than 4%. The germline V gene encodes CDR1 SNHLY and CDR2 FYNNEI. The CDR3 length is 14 residues. V gave up 3 bases and J gave up 5 bases, with 10 bases separating them. Material for sequencing was peripheral blood. The TCR comes from a human donor in a cohort sampled during active COVID-19. The chain employs TRBV2 and TRBJ1-4, with D perhaps matching TRBD1 (5 bases). The CDR3 loop reads CASSDRVINEKLFF. DNA for the CDR3: TGTGCCAGCAGTGACAGGGTGATAAATGAAAAACTGTTTTTT.